This record concerns one T cell receptor beta chain sequence. V gave up 2 bases and J gave up 0 bases, with 5 bases separating them. The CDR3 is 15 residues long. Per the germline V gene, CDR1 is MNHEY and CDR2 is SMNVEV (reference sequence). This sample is part of a study of cytomegalovirus exposure and HLA in healthy donors. The PCR ran on 60 Vbeta and 13 Jbeta primers. Method: immunoSEQ multiplex PCR; TCRdb's copy keeps in-frame clones and lacks some. This sample carries around 150,000 clones, nearly 80% of them seen once, and the ten largest clones take 11% to 15%. The source is a man aged 45 to 65 in good health and CMV-seropositive. The rearrangement joins TRBV27 to TRBJ2-6; no firm D call. The specimen sequenced was PBMCs. CDR3 nucleotides: TGTGCCAGCAGTTTAACAGTCTCTGGGGCCAACGTCCTGACTTTC. Translating it yields CASSLTVSGANVLTF.